What follows are 17 T cell receptor beta chains derived from one specimen sequenced in a study of blood T cell repertoires in COVID-19. TCRdb keeps only in-frame clones here, not all; method: immunoSEQ multiplex PCR. The table has about 480,000 clones, more than 75% seen once; the top ten hold about 2%. The specimen sequenced was PBMCs or T cells enriched from blood (not recorded which). The receptors come from a woman between 40 and 55 years old who had recovered from COVID-19.

The gene calls are TRBV18 and TRBJ1-6; D may be TRBD1 (5 bases). V was clipped by 4 bases and J by 7 bases, with 5 bases between them. Per the germline V gene, CDR1 is KGHSH and CDR2 is LQKENI. CDR3 length: 12 residues. CDR3 residues: CASSRQNSPLHF. The DNA of the CDR3 is TGTGCCAGCTCACGACAGAATTCACCCCTCCACTTT.

The chain recombines TRBV6-2 or TRBV6-3 with TRBJ2-1, with a weak D call TRBD1 (5 bases). This CDR3 comprises 17 residues. Germline V gives CDR1 MNHEY, CDR2 SVGEGT. The germline V and J ends were trimmed by 0 bases and 0 bases, with 12 bases remaining between them. CDR3 nucleotides: TGTGCCAGCAGTTACTCCCTTCAGGGCTACTCCTACAATGAGCAGTTCTTC. Encoded protein: CASSYSLQGYSYNEQFF.

The rearrangement links TRBV19 to TRBJ1-5, with TRBD1 identical over 8 bases. Trimming cost V 5 bases and J 6 bases; bases outside gene matches: 6. This CDR3 is built from 14 residues. Germline loops: CDR1 LNHDA, CDR2 SQIVND (reference sequence). The CDR3 DNA reads TGTGCCAGTAGTGCCGGACAGGGAAGTCAGCCCCAGCATTTT. Translated, it gives CASSAGQGSQPQHF.

The gene calls are TRBV7-9 and TRBJ1-2; 8 bases fit TRBD1. This CDR3 is built from 14 residues. The V segment lost 3 bases and the J segment 6 bases; nucleotides outside the gene matches: 6. Germline CDR1 is SEHNR and CDR2 is FQNEAQ (reference sequence). CDR3 sequence reads: CASSLVGQGDGYTF. The CDR3 DNA reads as TGTGCCAGCAGCTTGGTAGGACAGGGTGATGGCTACACCTTC.

The chain recombines TRBV27 with TRBJ1-2; TRBD1 is a possible D gene (6 bases). Germline CDR1 and CDR2: MNHEY and SMNVEV (reference sequence). The V end was cut by 3 bases, the J end by 5 bases, with 22 bases between. The CDR3 sequence is 17 residues long. CDR3 in amino acids: CASSFSAERFQGYGYTF. The CDR3, as DNA: TGTGCCAGCAGTTTTTCGGCGGAAAGATTTCAGGGGTATGGCTACACCTTC.

The rearrangement joins TRBV7-2 to TRBJ1-6; tentatively, D is TRBD1 (5 bases). The V end lost 1 base, the J end lost 5 bases, and 9 bases lay between the germline ends. The CDR3 contains 15 residues. The germline gives CDR1 SGHTA, CDR2 FQGNSA. DNA of the CDR3: TGTGCCAGCAGCTTAGTTTGGGGCGATAATTCACCCCTCCACTTT. The encoded protein is CASSLVWGDNSPLHF.

V is TRBV6-1 and J is TRBJ1-2, with TRBD1 as a possible D gene (5 bases). The CDR3 is 15 amino acids. The germline CDR1 and CDR2 sequences are MNHNS and SASEGT. V was pared by 0 bases and J by 10 bases, with 18 bases between. The CDR3 DNA sequence: TGTGCCAGCAGTGAAGCCGTACGGGGGTGGTTCGACTACACCTTC. Translated, it gives CASSEAVRGWFDYTF.

This sequence joins TRBV7-2 and TRBJ1-5; TRBD1 agrees at 7 bases. This CDR3 has 16 amino acids. The germline V gene encodes CDR1 SGHTA and CDR2 FQGNSA. Trimming cost V 5 bases and J 3 bases; bases outside gene matches: 10. The CDR3 DNA sequence: TGTGCCAGCAGCGCCCGGACAGGAGTTTACAATCAGCCCCAGCATTTT. This translates into CASSARTGVYNQPQHF.

The chain uses TRBV3-1 (or the pseudogene TRBV3-2) and TRBJ1-2; D ambiguous. The CDR3 loop spans 11 amino acids. The ends were cut back, 3 bases at V and 4 bases at J, with 3 bases in the middle. Looked up from germline, CDR1 is LGHDT and CDR2 is YNNKEL (reference sequence). CDR3 sequence: CASSHIYGYTF. CDR3 bases: TGTGCCAGCAGCCACATCTATGGCTACACCTTC.

This clone has only a few counts. Here the CDR3 DNA reads TGTGCCAGCAGCTCCTTAAAGAACGGTGATAACTATGGCTACACCTTC. This gives the protein CASSSLKNGDNYGYTF. The V and J genes are TRBV13 and TRBJ1-2, with unresolved D. Trimming took off 4 bases at V and 1 base at J, with 16 bases between the two ends. The CDR3 is 16 residues long. Germline-derived CDR1 and CDR2 are PRHDT and FYEKMQ (reference sequence).

This clone was seen only a few times. CDR3 amino acids: CASSQQGAYNEQFF. Here the CDR3 DNA reads TGTGCCAGCTCGCAACAGGGGGCCTACAATGAGCAGTTCTTC. The chain uses TRBV18 and TRBJ2-1, with 8 bases that match TRBD1. This CDR3 region has 14 residues. The germline CDR1 and CDR2 sequences are KGHSH and LQKENI. V lost 6 bases to trimming and J lost 2 bases; unmatched junction nucleotides: 3. The variable domain in full, completed from reference TRBV18 and TRBJ2-1, reads NAGVMQNPRHLVRRRGQEARLRCSPMKGHSHVYWYRQLPEEGLKFMVYLQKENIIDESGMPKERFSAEFPKEGPSILRIQQVVRGDSAAYFCASSQQGAYNEQFFGPGTRLTVL.

The chain combines TRBV9 with TRBJ1-2; D may be TRBD1 (5 bases). The CDR3 covers 16 residues. V was shortened by 4 bases and J by 8 bases, with 24 bases between the two germline ends. The germline V gene encodes CDR1 SGDLS and CDR2 YYNGEE. CDR3 sequence (DNA): TGTGCCAGCAGCTCGACCTCGACAGCTACCCCCGGGGGCTACACCTTC. This translates into CASSSTSTATPGGYTF.

The rearrangement joins TRBV7-9 to TRBJ2-6; D may be TRBD1 (6 bases). Germline V gives CDR1 SEHNR, CDR2 FQNEAQ (reference sequence). There are 15 residues in the CDR3. Trimming left V 3 bases short and J 3 bases short, with 9 bases between. The CDR3 DNA sequence: TGTGCCAGCAGCTTTAGGGGGAATGGGGCCAACGTCCTGACTTTC. This gives the protein CASSFRGNGANVLTF.

The V call is TRBV7-9, the J call TRBJ1-2; D not certain. The CDR3 totals 13 residues. V lost 7 bases and J lost 1, with 10 bases in between. The germline V gene encodes CDR1 SEHNR and CDR2 FQNEAQ (reference sequence). CDR3 in amino acids: CASILRDNYGYTF. The CDR3 nucleotides are TGTGCCAGCATCCTTAGAGATAACTATGGCTACACCTTC.

The gene calls are TRBV10-1 and TRBJ2-1, with 13 bases aligning to TRBD2. V dropped 2 bases and J dropped 8; count of bases not matched to a gene: 3. The CDR3 length is 15 residues. Germline loops: CDR1 WNHNN, CDR2 SYGVQD (reference sequence). CDR3 bases: TGCGCCAGCAGTGAGGAACTAGCGGGAGGGGATGAGCAGTTCTTC. This translates into CASSEELAGGDEQFF.

This clone turned up a few times. CDR3 bases: TGTGCCAGCAGCTTCGGGGATTCACCCCTCCACTTT. Translated: CASSFGDSPLHF. The chain combines TRBV7-9 with TRBJ1-6; D not certain. CDR1 is SEHNR, CDR2 FQNEAQ, per germline (reference sequence). The CDR3 totals 12 residues. Trimming removed 3 bases at V and 8 bases at J, with 5 bases between.

V gene TRBV9 combines with J gene TRBJ1-3, with a possible D match to TRBD1 (5 bases). CDR1 and CDR2 (germline): SGDLS, YYNGEE. The CDR3 is made up of 14 amino acids. V lost 4 bases and J lost 2, with 10 bases in between. The CDR3 DNA sequence: TGTGCCAGCAGCAGAGGGACTACTGGAAACACCATATATTTT. This sequence encodes CASSRGTTGNTIYF.